The 29 T cell receptor beta chains in this list originate from one sample, sequenced in a study of shared clonotypes between healthy human individuals. Sequencing was performed with immunoSEQ multiplex PCR; in TCRdb, only in-frame clones are kept and a portion is missing. The table lists approximately 2.3 million clones, approximately 95% of them singletons, with under 0.45% in the top ten. Sequencing was performed on naive CD4+ T cells from PBMCs. Sample subset: CD45RA+ positively selected. The origin of the receptors is a man between 18 and 35 years old in good health. Some clones in this sample may be carry-over from other donors' samples.

This sequence joins TRBV7-9 and TRBJ1-4, with a weak D call TRBD1 (5 bases). Trimming removed 5 bases from V and 5 bases from J, with 12 bases in between. This CDR3 has 14 amino acids. Germline V gene sequence: CDR1 SEHNR, CDR2 FQNEAQ (reference sequence). In DNA form, the CDR3 reads TGTGCCAGCAGCCTCGTTGAGGGGAATGAAAAACTGTTTTTT. Translated: CASSLVEGNEKLFF. The full variable domain, rest sourced from reference TRBV7-9 and TRBJ1-4, is DTGVSQNPRHKITKRGQNVTFRCDPISEHNRLYWYRQTLGQGPEFLTYFQNEAQLEKSRLLSDRFSAERPKGSFSTLEIQRTEQGDSAMYLCASSLVEGNEKLFFGSGTQLSVL.

The V call is TRBV29-1, the J call TRBJ2-7; 9 nucleotides match TRBD1. Per germline, CDR1 SQVTM and CDR2 ANQGSEA. V shed 6 bases, J shed 2 bases, and the junction held 2 bases outside the gene matches. This CDR3 is built from 12 residues. CDR3 coding DNA: TGCAGCGTACGGGACAGGGCCTACGAGCAGTACTTC. This encodes CSVRDRAYEQYF.

J is TRBJ1-1 and V is TRBV6-1; a possible D gene is TRBD1 (5 bases). There are 13 residues in the CDR3. The germline CDR1 and CDR2 sequences are MNHNS and SASEGT. V was pared by 10 bases and J by 1 base, with 13 bases between. The CDR3 loop is CATNYGQNTEAFF. Here the CDR3 DNA reads TGTGCCACAAACTATGGACAGAACACTGAAGCTTTCTTT.

The rearrangement joins TRBV4-3 to TRBJ2-3; 11 bases map to TRBD2. Germline V gene lookup returns CDR1 LGHNA and CDR2 YSLEER. Trimming removed 0 bases from V and 8 bases from J; junction bases left unmatched: 4. The CDR3 has 15 residues. The CDR3 nucleotides read TGCGCCAGCAGCCAAGATCGGACTAGCGGGCTTACGCAGTATTTT. It encodes CASSQDRTSGLTQYF.

In its sample, this clone was seen once. This chain uses TRBV14 with TRBJ1-2, with D possibly TRBD1 on 5 matching bases. CDR1 and CDR2 from the germline V gene are SGHDN and FVKESK. Trimming left V 4 bases short and J 10 bases short, with 19 bases between. This CDR3 has 14 amino acids. CDR3 loop: CASSRTGTATSYTF. Written as DNA, the CDR3 is TGTGCCAGCAGCCGTACCGGGACGGCGACCTCCTACACCTTC.

The V and J genes are TRBV4-1 and TRBJ2-7; D possibly corresponds to TRBD2 (5 bases). The CDR3 has 13 residues. The ends were cut back, 2 bases at V and 7 bases at J, with 12 bases in the middle. CDR1 and CDR2 (germline): MGHRA, YSYEKL. The CDR3 loop is CASSQIPRGEQYF. CDR3 nucleotide sequence: TGCGCCAGCAGCCAAATCCCCCGAGGGGAGCAGTACTTC.

The chain joins TRBV19 to TRBJ2-3; 13 nucleotides line up with TRBD2. The trim removed 4 bases at V and 5 bases at J, leaving 6 bases unmatched. CDR1 and CDR2 from the germline V gene are LNHDA and SQIVND (reference sequence). CDR3 length: 16 amino acids. The CDR3 protein is CASSKGLAGARDTQYF. CDR3 DNA sequence: TGTGCCAGTAGTAAAGGACTAGCGGGAGCTAGAGATACGCAGTATTTT.

This sequence joins TRBV7-8 and TRBJ2-5; D unresolved. This CDR3 has 12 residues. V gave up 4 bases and J gave up 5 bases, with 8 bases separating them. Germline V gene lookup returns CDR1 SGHVS and CDR2 FQNEAQ. The CDR3 reads CASSSGRETQYF. The CDR3, as DNA: TGTGCCAGCAGCTCGGGCAGGGAGACCCAGTACTTC.

The chain uses TRBV4-1 and TRBJ2-1; a possible D gene is TRBD2 (7 bases). With 2 bases removed from V and 10 bases from J, the gap between germline ends came to 15 bases. Germline V gives CDR1 MGHRA, CDR2 YSYEKL. The CDR3 contains 14 residues. CDR3: CASSQSPAGAEQFF. The CDR3 coding sequence is TGCGCCAGCAGCCAATCCCCGGCGGGGGCCGAGCAGTTCTTC.

The chain combines TRBV6-6 with TRBJ2-7; 10 bases match TRBD1. The CDR3 runs to 15 residues. Germline V lookup: CDR1 MNHNY, CDR2 SVGAGI (reference sequence). Trimming took 10 bases from V and 7 from J; bases not matched to a gene: 16. The CDR3 here is CATQDPGQGFREQYF. CDR3 nucleotide sequence: TGTGCCACCCAAGATCCGGGACAGGGGTTTCGGGAGCAGTACTTC.

This clone was detected only a few times. This sequence joins TRBV5-1 and TRBJ1-1; no firm D call. Trimming removed 4 bases from V and 1 base from J, with 14 bases in between. The CDR3 consists of 15 residues. CDR1 and CDR2 (germline): SGHRS, YFSETQ. The CDR3 spells CASSPQAAGNTEAFF. CDR3 nucleotide sequence: TGCGCCAGCAGCCCTCAGGCGGCAGGGAACACTGAAGCTTTCTTT. Full variable domain (rest looked up from reference TRBV5-1 and TRBJ1-1): KAGVTQTPRYLIKTRGQQVTLSCSPISGHRSVSWYQQTPGQGLQFLFEYFSETQRNKGNFPGRFSGRQFSNSRSEMNVSTLELGDSALYLCASSPQAAGNTEAFFGQGTRLTVV.

This chain joins TRBV4-3 and TRBJ2-3; 13 bases align to TRBD2. The CDR3 is 18 amino acids. V lost 2 bases to trimming and J lost 4 bases; unmatched junction nucleotides: 9. Looked up from germline, CDR1 is LGHNA and CDR2 is YSLEER. CDR3 sequence: CASSQTRLAGGMADTQYF. In DNA form, the CDR3 reads TGCGCCAGCAGCCAAACCCGACTAGCGGGAGGAATGGCAGATACGCAGTATTTT.

The CDR3 loop is CASSLGAGAEGELFF. The CDR3 nucleotides are TGCGCCAGCAGCTTGGGTGCGGGAGCGGAGGGGGAGCTGTTTTTT. The V and J genes are TRBV5-1 and TRBJ2-2; 7 positions match TRBD2. Trimming at V came to 0 bases and at J to 8 bases, leaving 7 bases not matched to a gene. Looked up from germline, CDR1 is SGHRS and CDR2 is YFSETQ. The CDR3 runs to 15 residues.

The table lists this clone with a count of one. J is TRBJ2-1 and V is TRBV7-2, with unresolved D. Per the germline V gene, CDR1 is SGHTA and CDR2 is FQGNSA. V shed 7 bases and J shed 5 bases, with 15 bases lying between them. CDR3 length equals 14 residues. The CDR3 here is CASTRVGRNNEQFF. The CDR3 coding sequence is TGTGCCAGCACCAGAGTCGGGCGGAACAATGAGCAGTTCTTC.

The chain carries TRBV9 and TRBJ2-1; D unclear. Germline CDR1 is SGDLS and CDR2 is YYNGEE. This CDR3 comprises 12 residues. Trimming shortened V by 1 base and J by 8 bases, and 7 bases separated the two germline ends. CDR3 in DNA: TGTGCCAGCAGCGTACCCGAGGATGAGCAGTTCTTC. Amino acid sequence: CASSVPEDEQFF.

This chain uses TRBV5-6 with TRBJ1-2, with D possibly TRBD1 on 6 matching bases. Germline V gene data show CDR1 as SGHDT and CDR2 as YYEEEE. Between the trimmed V and J ends, which lost 4 bases and 0 bases, there was a span of 16 bases. The CDR3 has 16 amino acids. The CDR3 nucleotides are TGTGCCAGCAGCCCCCGGACAGTTAGTCCTAACTATGGCTACACCTTC. Residues: CASSPRTVSPNYGYTF.

The chain carries TRBV27 and TRBJ2-5, with D perhaps matching TRBD2 (6 bases). V was pared by 4 bases and J by 5 bases, with 23 bases between. Germline CDR1 reads MNHEY; CDR2 reads SMNVEV (reference sequence). The CDR3 runs 17 residues. CDR3 amino acids: CASSSGVAANREETQYF. The CDR3 bases are TGTGCCAGCAGTTCCGGGGTAGCGGCCAACCGGGAGGAGACCCAGTACTTC.

This clone has just a few counts. V is TRBV9 and J is TRBJ2-2; either TRBD1 or TRBD2 may fit D (5 bases each). The CDR3 is 16 amino acids. Trimming shortened V by 3 bases and J by 2 bases, and 14 bases separated the two germline ends. Germline V gene sequence: CDR1 SGDLS, CDR2 YYNGEE. In DNA form, the CDR3 reads TGTGCCAGCAGCGACGGGACCGGGCGTAACACCGGGGAGCTGTTTTTT. It codes for CASSDGTGRNTGELFF.

The chain joins TRBV7-8 to TRBJ2-2; D gene ambiguous. Germline V gene lookup returns CDR1 SGHVS and CDR2 FQNEAQ. The germline V and J ends were trimmed by 3 bases and 0 bases, with 5 bases remaining between them. The CDR3 loop spans 14 amino acids. The CDR3 loop reads CASSFSANTGELFF. The CDR3 nucleotides are TGTGCCAGCAGCTTCTCCGCGAACACCGGGGAGCTGTTTTTT.

The V and J genes are TRBV11-2 and TRBJ2-7; TRBD1 matches 7 bases. V was clipped by 6 bases and J by 4 bases; unmatched bases: 12. This CDR3 is built from 15 residues. Germline V gives CDR1 SGHAT, CDR2 FQNNGV. Here the CDR3 DNA reads TGTGCCAGCAGGAGACAGGGATTCCTACCGTACGAGCAGTACTTC. It is translated as CASRRQGFLPYEQYF.

The chain joins TRBV5-6 to TRBJ2-3, with TRBD2 identical over 11 bases. CDR3 size: 18 residues. Germline CDR1 reads SGHDT; CDR2 reads YYEEEE. V was clipped by 0 bases and J by 4 bases; unmatched bases: 10. The DNA of the CDR3 is TGTGCCAGCAGCTTGGGTAGCGGGAGGGCCCTTGGCGCAGATACGCAGTATTTT. Translating gives CASSLGSGRALGADTQYF.

The chain uses TRBV5-1 and TRBJ1-1, with D hard to call. The V end was cut by 3 bases, the J end by 3 bases, with 18 bases between. The V gene's germline CDR1 is SGHRS and CDR2 YFSETQ. CDR3 length equals 16 residues. The CDR3: CASSSEPGGRHTEAFF. CDR3 bases: TGCGCCAGCAGCTCTGAGCCCGGCGGGAGGCACACTGAAGCTTTCTTT.

V gene TRBV7-9 combines with J gene TRBJ1-1, with 8 bases matching TRBD1. Germline V gene lookup returns CDR1 SEHNR and CDR2 FQNEAQ (reference sequence). Trimming took 2 bases from V and 1 from J; bases not matched to a gene: 9. The CDR3 has 17 amino acids. The CDR3 region has the DNA TGTGCCAGCAGCTTATCACAGGGGGGATTGGGGAACACTGAAGCTTTCTTT. Translating it yields CASSLSQGGLGNTEAFF.

The chain has TRBV28 and TRBJ2-7; 9 bases match TRBD1. The CDR3 length is 16 residues. The J segment lost 4 bases and the V segment lost 6 bases, leaving 13 bases of the junction unmatched. CDR1 is MDHEN, CDR2 SYDVKM, per germline. The CDR3 protein is CASSPGTGTGIYEQYF. DNA of the CDR3: TGTGCCAGCAGCCCTGGAACCGGGACAGGGATTTACGAGCAGTACTTC.

This clone was recorded only once. V and J are TRBV10-2 and TRBJ2-2; 9 bases agree with TRBD1. The trim removed 6 bases at V and 2 bases at J, leaving 4 bases unmatched. Per germline, CDR1 WSHSY and CDR2 SAAADI. CDR3 size: 15 residues. The CDR3 nucleotides read TGCGCCAGCAGGGGACAGGGCTATAACACCGGGGAGCTGTTTTTT. Residues: CASRGQGYNTGELFF.

The genes are TRBV25-1 and TRBJ1-4; 11 positions agree with TRBD1. V was clipped by 1 base and J by 7 bases; unmatched bases: 5. This CDR3 contains 16 residues. The germline V gene has CDR1 MGHDK and CDR2 SYGVNS. The DNA of the CDR3 is TGTGCCAGCAGTGAATTGAGGACAGGGGGCACTGAAAAACTGTTTTTT. Protein product: CASSELRTGGTEKLFF. Complete variable domain (other parts from reference TRBV25-1 and TRBJ1-4): EADIYQTPRYLVIGTGKKITLECSQTMGHDKMYWYQQDPGMELHLIHYSYGVNSTEKGDLSSESTVSRIRTEHFPLTLESARPSHTSQYLCASSELRTGGTEKLFFGSGTQLSVL.

CDR3 sequence: CASSSTPGQGEQFF. The CDR3 DNA reads TGTGCCAGCAGTTCAACCCCCGGACAGGGCGAGCAGTTCTTC. The V gene is TRBV2, the J gene TRBJ2-1, with 8 bases that match TRBD1. Trimming took 5 bases from V and 10 from J; bases not matched to a gene: 10. CDR1 is SNHLY, CDR2 FYNNEI, per germline. The CDR3 totals 14 residues.

The rearrangement uses TRBV29-1 and TRBJ2-5; D might be TRBD1 (5 bases). Looked up from germline, CDR1 is SQVTM and CDR2 is ANQGSEA. The CDR3 length is 14 residues. V lost 3 bases and J lost 4, with 15 bases in between. CDR3: CSVDFQGSGETQYF. For the CDR3, the DNA is TGCAGCGTTGATTTTCAGGGCAGTGGAGAGACCCAGTACTTC.

The chain uses TRBV6-6 and TRBJ1-3; D perhaps matches TRBD1 (5 bases). V dropped 8 bases and J dropped 0 bases, with 11 bases sitting between them. This CDR3 contains 14 residues. CDR1 and CDR2 (germline): MNHNY, SVGAGI (reference sequence). CDR3 amino acids: CASGLGDSGNTIYF. The CDR3, as DNA: TGTGCCAGCGGGTTGGGGGACTCTGGAAACACCATATATTTT.